The next 20 T cell receptor beta chains were all read from a single sample in a study of cytomegalovirus exposure and HLA in healthy donors (dated by TCRdb to about 2017). Libraries came from the immunoSEQ multiplex PCR assay. The multiplex PCR relied on a mix of 60 forward primers for TCR Vbeta segments and 13 reverse primers for TCR Jbeta segments. Entries here come from immuneACCESS through TCRdb and include only in-frame sequences with V and J called. Some clones fail to appear in such tables; in the studies checked, an unresolved V gene covers under half of the shortfall, and the cause of the remainder is unknown. This sample holds approximately 140,000 clones; 75% to 85% were observed only once. The top ten clonotypes cover 3.5% of the sample. The specimen sequenced was PBMCs. The source of these receptors is a human donor in good health.

This chain connects TRBV18 to TRBJ1-1; a weak D match, TRBD1 (5 bases). V was pared by 5 bases and J by 1 base, with 11 bases between. The CDR3 is 14 residues long. The germline CDR1 and CDR2 sequences are KGHSH and LQKENI. The CDR3 spells CASSTGGTNTEAFF. As DNA, the CDR3 is TGTGCCAGCTCAACGGGGGGGACGAACACTGAAGCTTTCTTT.

V usage is TRBV19 and J usage is TRBJ2-7; D is perhaps TRBD1 (5 bases). The V gene's germline CDR1 is LNHDA and CDR2 SQIVND (reference sequence). This CDR3 has 15 residues. V was cut by 10 bases and J by 0 bases, with 19 bases left in between. CDR3 amino acids: CATRAQGASSYEQYF. For the CDR3, the DNA is TGTGCCACCAGAGCCCAGGGCGCAAGCTCCTACGAGCAGTACTTC. Supplemented by reference TRBV19 and TRBJ2-7, the full variable domain reads DGGITQSPKYLFRKEGQNVTLSCEQNLNHDAMYWYRQDPGQGLRLIYYSQIVNDFQKGDIAEGYSVSREKKESFPLTVTSAQKNPTAFYLCATRAQGASSYEQYFGPGTRLTVT.

This clone showed up just a few times. This chain connects TRBV11-3 to TRBJ2-1; 11 bases are a match to TRBD2. J was trimmed by 5 bases and V by 6 bases; bases with no gene match: 6. Germline values: CDR1 SGHNT, CDR2 YENEEA. This CDR3 is 15 amino acids long. The CDR3 bases are TGTGCCAGCAGTGACCGACTAGCGGGGAACAATGAGCAGTTCTTC. Residues: CASSDRLAGNNEQFF.

This chain joins TRBV7-6 and TRBJ1-1, with no clear D. With 2 bases removed from V and 1 base from J, the gap between germline ends came to 8 bases. Germline values: CDR1 SGHVS, CDR2 FNYEAQ. This CDR3 comprises 14 residues. The CDR3 sequence is CASSLKGANTEAFF. The CDR3 DNA reads as TGTGCCAGCAGCTTAAAGGGAGCGAACACTGAAGCTTTCTTT.

This clone was found once. The gene calls are TRBV5-1 and TRBJ2-7, with D perhaps matching TRBD2 (5 bases). The CDR3 has 13 amino acids. Germline assignment: CDR1 SGHRS and CDR2 YFSETQ. V lost 4 bases to trimming and J lost 2 bases, with 10 bases between them. CDR3 DNA: TGCGCCAGCAGCCCGGGGTTTGCCTACGAGCAGTACTTC. It yields the protein CASSPGFAYEQYF.

This clone was counted between two and nine times. The V call is TRBV10-1, the J call TRBJ2-7; 9 bases map to TRBD2. Germline assignment: CDR1 WNHNN and CDR2 SYGVQD (reference sequence). V gave up 3 bases and J gave up 1 base; unmatched junction bases: 7. The CDR3 length is 16 residues. CDR3 sequence: CASSDSGLAGSYEQYF. The CDR3 DNA is TGCGCCAGCAGTGACTCGGGACTAGCCGGTTCCTACGAGCAGTACTTC.

Comments on this clone: Its ends do not fully match the called genes, so a read error is possible. The rearrangement links TRBV7-9 to TRBJ1-1; 9 nucleotides agree with TRBD1. Germline V gives CDR1 SEHNR, CDR2 FQNEAQ (reference sequence). The CDR3 covers 12 residues. The CDR3 sequence: CSSSSGQGRAFF. The CDR3 nucleotides are TGTTCCAGCAGCTCCGGACAGGGGAGAGCTTTCTTT.

This clone occurred once. V usage is TRBV28 and J usage is TRBJ2-3; TRBD2 matches at 7 bases. CDR3 length: 14 amino acids. V was clipped by 6 bases and J by 0 bases; unmatched bases: 3. Germline loops: CDR1 MDHEN, CDR2 SYDVKM. CDR3 residues: CASRPSGSTDTQYF. The CDR3 bases are TGTGCCAGCAGACCTAGCGGTAGCACAGATACGCAGTATTTT.

The chain's CDR3 is CASSHFGTGDRQPQHF. For the CDR3, the DNA is TGTGCCAGTAGTCACTTTGGTACAGGGGATCGCCAGCCCCAGCATTTT. The chain couples TRBV19 to TRBJ1-5; 7 nucleotides align to TRBD1. With V trimmed by 5 bases and J by 7 bases, 14 bases remained unmatched. The CDR3 sequence is 16 residues long. Germline V gives CDR1 LNHDA, CDR2 SQIVND (reference sequence).

This clone has only a few counts. V is TRBV10-3 and J is TRBJ1-2, with 10 bases that match TRBD1. With 2 bases clipped from V and 3 bases from J, the junction kept 0 bases outside the gene matches. CDR1 is ENHRY and CDR2 is SYGVKD in the germline V gene. This CDR3 region has 14 residues. CDR3 bases: TGTGCCATCAGTGAGGGACAGGGGGACTATGGCTACACCTTC. It encodes CAISEGQGDYGYTF.

The chain couples TRBV19 to TRBJ1-1, with 7 bases lining up with TRBD1. Germline V CDR1 and CDR2: LNHDA, SQIVND (reference sequence). There are 13 residues in the CDR3. J gave up 2 bases and V 6 bases, and 3 bases lay outside the gene matches. CDR3 in DNA: TGTGCCAGTAGCAACAGGGGAAACACTGAAGCTTTCTTT. It is translated as CASSNRGNTEAFF.

The table lists this clone with a count of one. This chain joins TRBV5-6 and TRBJ2-7; 10 nucleotides line up with TRBD1. Germline V gives CDR1 SGHDT, CDR2 YYEEEE. Trimming at V came to 3 bases and at J to 2 bases, leaving 2 bases not matched to a gene. The CDR3 has 14 residues. The CDR3 DNA sequence: TGTGCCAGCAGCTGGGGGACAGGGGCCTACGAGCAGTACTTC. This translates into CASSWGTGAYEQYF.

The genes are TRBV7-2 and TRBJ2-5, with 8 bases aligning to TRBD2. The CDR3 spans 16 residues. Germline CDR1 SGHTA, CDR2 FQGNSA. Trimming took 5 bases from V and 2 from J; bases not matched to a gene: 10. The CDR3 DNA reads TGTGCCAGCAGCGGGGGGGCGGGAGGTGTTCAAGAGACCCAGTACTTC. As protein: CASSGGAGGVQETQYF.

This clone appeared once. The J gene is TRBJ2-5, the V gene TRBV19, with TRBD2 matching 7 bases. V lost 3 bases and J lost 5; bases outside the gene matches: 12. The length of the CDR3 is 16 residues. Germline CDR1 is LNHDA and CDR2 is SQIVND (reference sequence). The CDR3 coding sequence is TGTGCCAGTAGTATTCTGGCGGGTGGGGAGGGCGAGACCCAGTACTTC. It is translated as CASSILAGGEGETQYF.

The chain has TRBV30 and TRBJ2-7; no definite D call. This CDR3 contains 15 residues. From germline, CDR1 is GTSNPN and CDR2 SVGIG (reference sequence). Trimming shortened V by 0 bases and J by 0 bases, and 12 bases separated the two germline ends. CDR3 amino acids: CAWSVDWSSSYEQYF. As DNA, the CDR3 is TGTGCCTGGAGTGTAGATTGGAGTTCCTCCTACGAGCAGTACTTC.

The CDR3 is CASIAGAPAYGYTF. CDR3 sequence (DNA): TGTGCCAGCATCGCAGGGGCGCCGGCCTATGGCTACACCTTC. The chain links TRBV28 to TRBJ1-2; tentatively, D is TRBD1 (6 bases). V dropped 7 bases and J dropped 4 bases, with 16 bases sitting between them. This CDR3 comprises 14 residues. Looked up from germline, CDR1 is MDHEN and CDR2 is SYDVKM.

CDR3 in DNA: TGTGCCTGGGGGGGACTCGGCGGATGGGAGCTGTTTTTT. The encoded protein is CAWGGLGGWELFF. This chain joins TRBV30 and TRBJ2-2; the D gene is possibly TRBD2 (6 bases). Trimming left V 5 bases short and J 9 bases short, with 16 bases between. CDR1 and CDR2 (germline): GTSNPN, SVGIG (reference sequence). The CDR3 totals 13 residues.

The J gene is TRBJ2-1, the V gene TRBV19; D perhaps matches TRBD1 (8 bases). The CDR3 extends over 16 amino acids. The V gene's germline CDR1 is LNHDA and CDR2 SQIVND (reference sequence). V was cut by 6 bases and J by 5 bases, with 20 bases left in between. The CDR3, as DNA: TGTGCCAGTAGCCCGAGCGACAGGGGACTAAACAATGAGCAGTTCTTC. This codes for CASSPSDRGLNNEQFF.

The chain is built from TRBV25-1 and TRBJ2-7; D not certain. Per germline, CDR1 MGHDK and CDR2 SYGVNS. The V and J ends lost 3 bases and 4 bases respectively, with 7 bases between them. This CDR3 spans 12 amino acids. CDR3 region: CASSEAGYEQYF. In DNA, the CDR3 is TGTGCCAGCAGTGAGGCAGGTTACGAGCAGTACTTC.

The V and J genes are TRBV4-3 and TRBJ2-7, with 8 bases fitting TRBD1. With 5 bases clipped from V and 5 bases from J, the junction kept 11 bases outside the gene matches. The CDR3 contains 15 residues. Germline V CDR1 and CDR2: LGHNA, YSLEER. This chain's CDR3 is CASSVSGRGLDEQYF. The CDR3 coding sequence is TGCGCCAGCAGCGTATCGGGCAGGGGGCTGGACGAGCAGTACTTC.